Listed below are T cell receptor beta chains from one sample, sequenced in a study of T cell responses to AZD1222 COVID-19 vaccine. Clones were sequenced by immunoSEQ multiplex PCR, and TCRdb holds only the in-frame ones, with some missing. The sample holds fewer than 120,000 clones, around 90% seen once. Sample: peripheral blood, taken on day 0 of AZD1222 vaccination. These TCRs come from an adult in good health. The CDR3 runs from the conserved cysteine through the conserved F or W. The D gene is left open where the match is weak. Some rows mark clone size as missing; the rest say once, few, many or name a class of expanded clone.

cdr3_aa cdr3_nt j_call clone_size v_call d_call
CAWDRATEAFF TGTGCCTGGGACAGGGCCACTGAAGCTTTCTTT TRBJ1-1 once TRBV30 TRBD1
CASSHSRDRANTF TGCGCCAGCAGCCATTCCCGGGACAGGGCCAATACCTTC TRBJ1-2 NA TRBV4-1 TRBD1
CASRPTGGSSYEQYF TGTGCCAGCAGACCAACAGGGGGAAGCTCCTACGAGCAGTACTTC TRBJ2-7 NA TRBV3-1/TRBV3-2 TRBD1
CASKGRDTDPSPLHF TGTGCCAGCAAAGGTCGGGACACCGATCCTTCACCCCTCCACTTT TRBJ1-6 NA TRBV6-5 NA
CASSQPGTGVRENTEAFF TGCGCCAGCAGCCAGCCCGGGACAGGGGTAAGAGAAAACACTGAAGCTTTCTTT TRBJ1-1 NA TRBV4-1 TRBD1
CASSQGRKDGYTF TGTGCCAGCAGCCAGGGGAGGAAGGATGGCTACACCTTC TRBJ1-2 NA TRBV14 NA
CASSSGTNLPGANVLTF TGTGCCAGTAGTAGCGGGACAAACCTTCCTGGGGCCAACGTCCTGACTTTC TRBJ2-6 NA TRBV19 NA
CASSQGLAGEQFF TGTGCCAGCTCACAGGGACTAGCGGGTGAGCAGTTCTTC TRBJ2-1 NA TRBV18 TRBD2
CASSQRLPGELFF TGTGCCAGCAGCCAAAGGCTGCCCGGGGAGCTGTTTTTT TRBJ2-2 NA TRBV3-1/TRBV3-2 NA
CASSLVSGSGEQYF TGCGCCAGCAGCTTAGTATCGGGTAGCGGCGAGCAGTACTTC TRBJ2-7 NA TRBV5-1 NA
CASSLDPGAETQYF TGTGCCAGCAGCTTAGACCCAGGGGCCGAGACCCAGTACTTC TRBJ2-5 NA TRBV7-8 NA
CASSLGSNNEKLFF TGCGCCAGCAGTCTGGGGTCAAATAATGAAAAACTGTTTTTT TRBJ1-4 NA TRBV5-1 NA
CASSFQGNQPQHF TGTGCCAGCAGCTTCCAAGGCAATCAGCCCCAGCATTTT TRBJ1-5 NA TRBV7-9 NA
CAWSAGISGNTIYF TGTGCCTGGAGTGCGGGGATCTCTGGAAACACCATATATTTT TRBJ1-3 few TRBV30 NA
CASSQGPSNQPQHF TGTGCCAGCAGCCAAGGCCCTAGCAATCAGCCCCAGCATTTT TRBJ1-5 NA TRBV3-1/TRBV3-2 NA
CAWSTGFNYGYTF TGTGCCTGGAGTACAGGATTTAACTATGGCTACACCTTC TRBJ1-2 NA TRBV30 NA
CASSQASGFGQPQHF TGTGCCAGCAGCCAAGCTTCAGGGTTCGGGCAGCCCCAGCATTTT TRBJ1-5 NA TRBV3-1/TRBV3-2 NA
CASSSNQPQHF TGTGCCAGCAGTTCCAATCAGCCCCAGCATTTT TRBJ1-5 few TRBV12-3/TRBV12-4 NA
CASSKSGLPSNQPQHF TGTGCCAGCAGTAAATCCGGTCTACCTAGCAATCAGCCCCAGCATTTT TRBJ1-5 NA TRBV28 NA
CASSLEGTATNEKLFF TGTGCCAGCAGTTTGGAAGGCACCGCAACTAATGAAAAACTGTTTTTT TRBJ1-4 NA TRBV28 NA
CASSFTGPRGPYEQYF TGTGCCAGCAGTTTCACCGGGCCAAGGGGCCCCTACGAGCAGTACTTC TRBJ2-7 once TRBV28 NA
CASSEDGANTGELFF TGTGCCAGCAGTGAGGACGGGGCGAACACCGGGGAGCTGTTTTTT TRBJ2-2 NA TRBV2 NA
CASSTPWGSSYNEQFF TGTGCCAGCAGCACCCCATGGGGAAGCTCCTACAATGAGCAGTTCTTC TRBJ2-1 once TRBV3-1/TRBV3-2 NA
CASSLGGANYGYTF TGTGCCAGCAGTTTGGGGGGGGCTAACTATGGCTACACCTTC TRBJ1-2 NA TRBV28 NA
CATSGTTSYNEQFF TGTGCCACCAGCGGGACTACCTCCTACAATGAGCAGTTCTTC TRBJ2-1 NA TRBV24-1 TRBD2
CATSVTGRGEKLFF TGTGCCACCAGCGTAACAGGGCGCGGTGAAAAACTGTTTTTT TRBJ1-4 NA TRBV15 NA
CASSSTGEATEAFF TGTGCCAGCAGTTCGACAGGGGAGGCCACTGAAGCTTTCTTT TRBJ1-1 NA TRBV28 TRBD1
CASRSYRGQTDTQYF TGTGCCAGCAGAAGCTACAGGGGGCAGACAGATACGCAGTATTTT TRBJ2-3 NA TRBV6-5 TRBD1
CASSSRDRTLMEKLFF TGTGCCAGCAGTTCCCGGGACAGGACGCTTATGGAAAAACTGTTTTTT TRBJ1-4 NA TRBV27 TRBD1
CATSDSRTVSYEQYF TGTGCCACCAGTGATTCCCGGACGGTCTCCTACGAGCAGTACTTC TRBJ2-7 NA TRBV24-1 NA
CASSIGTEGYTF TGTGCCAGCAGCATAGGGACGGAAGGCTACACCTTC TRBJ1-2 NA TRBV21-1 NA
CASSLTGMNQPQHF TGTGCCAGCAGCTTAACAGGGATGAATCAGCCCCAGCATTTT TRBJ1-5 NA TRBV7-9 NA
CASQAGQATNEKLFF TGTGCCTCGCAGGCTGGGCAGGCAACTAATGAAAAACTGTTTTTT TRBJ1-4 NA TRBV30 NA
CASSFSGGGHQPQHF TGTGCCAGCAGCTTTTCCGGCGGAGGGCATCAGCCCCAGCATTTT TRBJ1-5 NA TRBV27 NA
CAAGSYNSPLHF TGTGCAGCAGGGTCCTATAATTCACCCCTCCACTTT TRBJ1-6 NA TRBV19 NA
CASSQAQGYGYTF TGCGCCAGCAGCCAAGCACAGGGGTATGGCTACACCTTC TRBJ1-2 NA TRBV4-1 TRBD1
CASSIGSGLTYEQYF TGTGCCAGTAGTATAGGTAGTGGGCTAACCTACGAGCAGTACTTC TRBJ2-7 NA TRBV19 NA
CASSLDVGNTIYF TGTGCCAGCAGCCTAGACGTCGGAAACACCATATATTTT TRBJ1-3 NA TRBV7-9 NA
CASSLASGNIQYF TGTGCCAGCAGCTTAGCCAGCGGAAACATTCAGTACTTC TRBJ2-4 once TRBV11-2 NA
CASSISGARSYEQYF TGTGCCAGTAGTATAAGTGGGGCAAGATCGTACGAGCAGTACTTC TRBJ2-7 NA TRBV19 NA
CASSQSRGFVSNQPQHF TGTGCCAGCAGTCAATCGCGGGGGTTTGTAAGCAATCAGCCCCAGCATTTT TRBJ1-5 NA TRBV5-8 NA
CASSLADRSLPQHF TGTGCCAGCAGCTTAGCGGACAGAAGCCTGCCCCAGCATTTT TRBJ1-5 once TRBV7-8 NA
CASKTLCGGYRAWGRYTF TGTGCCAGCAAAACTTTATGCGGAGGATACAGGGCCTGGGGGCGCTACACCTTC TRBJ1-2 NA TRBV21-1 NA
CASSLGSRSNQPQHF TGCGCCAGCAGCCTGGGGTCACGAAGCAATCAGCCCCAGCATTTT TRBJ1-5 NA TRBV4-1 NA
CASSLGTGVGQPQHF TGTGCCAGCAGCCTAGGGACAGGGGTAGGTCAGCCCCAGCATTTT TRBJ1-5 NA TRBV3-1/TRBV3-2 TRBD1
CASSKGTLPNSPLHF TGTGCCAGCAGCAAGGGGACACTCCCCAATTCACCCCTCCACTTT TRBJ1-6 NA TRBV5-8 NA
CAIRGAQRSTDTQYF TGTGCCATCAGGGGGGCGCAGAGGAGCACAGATACGCAGTATTTT TRBJ2-3 NA TRBV10-3 NA
CASSMTGPNQPQHF TGTGCCAGTAGTATGACGGGGCCCAATCAGCCCCAGCATTTT TRBJ1-5 NA TRBV19 NA
CASSLGGTGAYEQYF TGCGCCAGCAGCTTGGGGGGGACAGGCGCCTACGAGCAGTACTTC TRBJ2-7 few TRBV5-1 TRBD1
CASSPVGTWADYNEQFF TGTGCCAGCAGCCCAGTAGGAACCTGGGCGGACTACAATGAGCAGTTCTTC TRBJ2-1 NA TRBV28 NA
CASTEPNTEAFF TGTGCCAGCACCGAACCTAACACTGAAGCTTTCTTT TRBJ1-1 NA TRBV7-9 NA
CASSELRPAGEQYF TGTGCCAGCAGTGAATTAAGACCAGCGGGCGAGCAGTACTTC TRBJ2-7 few TRBV25-1 NA
CACRPNTGELFF TGTGCCTGTAGGCCGAACACCGGGGAGCTGTTTTTT TRBJ2-2 NA TRBV30 NA
CASSTEGSGNTIYF TGTGCCAGCTCTACCGAGGGCTCTGGAAACACCATATATTTT TRBJ1-3 NA TRBV18 NA